The 7 T cell receptor beta chains listed next were all sequenced from one sample in a study of T cell responses to AZD1222 COVID-19 vaccine. Sequenced by immunoSEQ multiplex PCR; TCRdb stores in-frame clones only, minus some. The sample gives 130,000 to 150,000 clones, approximately 91% of which show up once; 1.9% is in the top ten. The sequences come from peripheral blood, collected 28 days after the second AZD1222 dose. All receptors come from an adult who received the AZD1222 COVID-19 vaccine.

The CDR3 spells CASSPLLAGGKDTQYF. The CDR3 DNA reads as TGCGCCAGCAGCCCTCTACTAGCGGGGGGGAAAGATACGCAGTATTTT. The chain is built from TRBV5-1 and TRBJ2-3; TRBD2 matches at 13 bases. Germline V gene data show CDR1 as SGHRS and CDR2 as YFSETQ. This CDR3 comprises 16 residues. The J segment lost 5 bases and the V segment lost 4 bases, leaving 7 bases of the junction unmatched.

This chain uses TRBV5-1 with TRBJ1-2, with 8 positions matching TRBD1. Germline lookup yields CDR1 SGHRS and CDR2 YFSETQ. Losses at the gene ends were 0 bases for V and 7 bases for J; bases not matched to a gene: 2. The CDR3 runs to 13 residues. CDR3 DNA: TGCGCCAGCAGCTTGGCAGGGGGCGGTGGCTACACCTTC. It codes for CASSLAGGGGYTF.

This clone was detected a few times. V gene TRBV16 combines with J gene TRBJ2-7; perhaps TRBD1 as D (5 bases). CDR1 KGHSY and CDR2 FQNENV come from the germline V gene. Trimming took 1 base from V and 6 from J, leaving 13 bases between them. CDR3 length: 14 residues. The CDR3 DNA reads TGTGCCAGCAGCCAATGGGCAGGGCTAGGCGAGCAGTACTTC. Translation: CASSQWAGLGEQYF.

The chain carries TRBV2 and TRBJ1-1, with D perhaps TRBD1 (6 bases). Germline CDR1 is SNHLY and CDR2 is FYNNEI. Deletions cut 6 bases from V and 4 bases from J, with 18 bases between. This CDR3 is 15 amino acids long. In DNA form, the CDR3 reads TGTGCCAGCAGCGAGGGGGGAAGGGGTGGCACTGAAGCTTTCTTT. Translated, it gives CASSEGGRGGTEAFF.

The chain has TRBV5-6 and TRBJ2-2; 9 nucleotides line up with TRBD1. After removal of 0 bases from V and 5 bases from J, the junction contained 5 bases not matched to a gene. Germline V gives CDR1 SGHDT, CDR2 YYEEEE. This CDR3 has 16 amino acids. DNA of the CDR3: TGTGCCAGCAGCTTGGGGGACAGGGAGGTTACCGGGGAGCTGTTTTTT. Translating gives CASSLGDREVTGELFF.

The rearrangement links TRBV9 to TRBJ1-6, with TRBD1 as a possible D gene (5 bases). Germline V gene sequence: CDR1 SGDLS, CDR2 YYNGEE. Trimming cost V 3 bases and J 5 bases, with 9 bases left between them. This CDR3 contains 14 residues. CDR3 region: CASSGRDHNSPLHF. The CDR3 region has the DNA TGTGCCAGCAGCGGCCGGGACCATAATTCACCCCTCCACTTT. Complete variable domain (other parts from reference TRBV9 and TRBJ1-6): DSGVTQTPKHLITATGQRVTLRCSPRSGDLSVYWYQQSLDQGLQFLIQYYNGEERAKGNILERFSAQQFPDLHSELNLSSLELGDSALYFCASSGRDHNSPLHFGNGTRLTVT.

CDR3 nucleotides: TGTGCCAGTACGACTAGCGGGGGGCCATACGAGCAGTACTTC. Encoded protein: CASTTSGGPYEQYF. The chain recombines TRBV2 with TRBJ2-7, with 13 nucleotides matching TRBD2. The CDR3 sequence is 14 residues long. Germline V gene lookup returns CDR1 SNHLY and CDR2 FYNNEI. The V gene end was trimmed by 9 bases and the J gene end by 4 bases; junction bases not matched to a gene: 6.